This T cell receptor beta chain was sequenced for a study of Ad26.COV2.S vaccination and SARS-CoV-2 variants (dated by TCRdb to the early 2020s). The study in broad terms: Donors in the vaccine arm were drawn from COV1001, a multicentre, randomized, double-blind, placebo-controlled phase I-IIa trial testing Ad26.COV2.S in healthy adults. Trial participants were randomized into five groups of five: low-dose or high-dose Ad26.COV2.S given once or twice, or placebo on both occasions. TCRbeta repertoire sequencing was used to assess the specificity and breadth of SARS-CoV-2-reactive T cell receptors after Ad26.COV2.S vaccination. Ad26.COV2.S was given intramuscularly at 5x10^10 or 1x10^11 viral particles, as a single shot or as two shots 56 days apart. Investigators remained blinded to trial group allocation during experiments and outcome assessment. The TCR-sequenced set comprised approximately 32 samples: some 20 Ad26.COV2.S vaccine recipients, 5 placebo recipients and 8 SARS-CoV-2 convalescent individuals. Study-wide conclusions, independent of this receptor: According to the authors, total T cell responses may have been underestimated by the TCR breadth and depth analyses. The study was not powered to compare responses between vaccine doses or regimens. Spike-specific TCR breadth was higher in Ad26.COV2.S recipients than in placebo recipients (P = 0.0014). Substantial breadth of spike-specific CD8+ and CD4+ T cell responses was reported after vaccination. Non-spike TCR breadth was comparable between vaccine and placebo recipients, consistent with the vaccine containing only spike.

Remarks on this clone: This clone's antigen is unknown. At one end the junction does not follow the germline gene, possibly because of a read error.

The CDR3 has 11 amino acids, counting the end cysteine and phenylalanine. Only the CDR3 DNA is retained, 33 bases long and in frame from the first base. CDR1 and CDR2 were assigned from the germline V gene (reference sequence) as SEHNR and FQNEAQ. TCRbeta CDR3 regions were sequenced with the immunoSEQ Assay. After extraction, genomic DNA underwent amplification by bias-controlled multiplex PCR, followed by high-throughput sequencing. The paper's data handling went like this. To quantify the absolute abundance of every unique TCRbeta CDR3 region, sequences were collapsed and filtered. T cell fraction was estimated by normalization of TCRbeta template counts to usable DNA, with usable DNA being measured through amplification of reference genes present in all nucleated cells. Repertoire TCRs were annotated as SARS-CoV-2-specific when V gene, CDR3 amino acid sequence and J gene were exactly matched to a known reactive TCR set. MIRA supplied the reference SARS-CoV-2 TCR set, which was filtered for enrichment in COVID-19-positive ImmuneCODE repertoires so that public or cross-reactive TCRs were removed. Drawing on the MIRA antigens, annotated TCRs were analysed further at the level of specific ORF or position within ORF. Breadth was defined as annotated unique rearrangements over total unique productive rearrangements; depth was the summed frequency of those rearrangements. Group comparisons of TCR breadth used two-sided Wilcoxon rank-sum tests. TCRdb limited this immuneACCESS table to in-frame rearrangements with V and J called. A share of clones is missing; checked studies link under half to unresolved V genes, and the rest is unexplained. V and J calls and clone size are given by that table; D and trimming were obtained from the DNA. The sample table shows roughly 350,000 clones, and 88% are seen once. The ten largest clones capture 6.4% of the sample.

This specimen's treatment or condition label, per the study, means: 15 to 20 received Ad26.COV2.S at low or high dose, single or two shots; 5 received placebo; per-sample allocation not given. For vaccine and placebo recipients, repertoires were sequenced using samples collected on day 63 after the first injection. Between 29 July and 7 August 2020, Cohort 1b enrolled about two dozen adults aged 18-55 years at one site in Boston, USA. As a vaccine, Ad26.COV2.S was a replication-incompetent adenovirus type 26 vector that expressed a prefusion-stabilized SARS-CoV-2 spike protein derived from the original Wuhan strain.

The chain couples TRBV7-9 to TRBJ2-7; the D gene is not confidently resolved. The input for sequencing was peripheral blood, taken in a trial of Ad26.COV2.S vaccine versus placebo. The receptor was derived from a person between 18 and 60 years old who received the Ad26.COV2.S COVID-19 vaccine or a placebo. CDR3 loop: CASSFSSEQYF. The DNA is as follows: TGTGCCAGCAGCTTCTCCTCCGAGCAGTACTTC.